This TCR beta chain derives from a study of tumor-infiltrating lymphocytes in primary liver carcinoma. Study context: Surgical resection served as treatment for the primary liver carcinoma of these patients.

TCR beta cDNA was made from 400 to 500 ng total RNA with a constant-region primer. Modified slightly, ARM-PCR produced TCR beta libraries over three nested multiplex PCR rounds. TRBV1-TRBV30 forward primers and a C-beta reverse primer were used in the first two PCR rounds, which each ran for approximately 10 cycles. TCRdb recomputed calls from the multiplex PCR reads with MiXCR, one row per CDR3 protein. The sample lists around 210,000 distinct CDR3 sequences, 65% occurring once. Blood RNA came from unsorted whole blood; germline DNA was also extracted. Prior to surgery, about 4 milliliters of peripheral blood were drawn. The length of the CDR3 is 16 residues. Per the germline V gene, CDR1 is SGHDN and CDR2 is FVKESK. Trimming stripped 2 bases from V and 3 bases from J, with 14 bases between.

This TCR derives from an older woman with primary liver carcinoma and hepatitis B virus infection. This chain uses TRBV14 with TRBJ2-4; no reliable D call. Sequencing used peripheral blood. CDR3 nucleotide sequence: TGTGCCAGCAGCCAAACGCAGGCGGCGAGCAAAAACATTCAGTACTTC. This codes for CASSQTQAASKNIQYF.